This is a list of T cell receptor beta chains from one sample in a study of T cells after yellow fever vaccination. MiXCR, applied by TCRdb to the 5' RACE reads, yields one record per CDR3 protein. The sample yields under 150,000 distinct CDR3 sequences, 7.7% seen once. Here the sequenced sample was CD4+ T cells sorted from PBMCs, taken 5 days after the yellow fever booster vaccination. All receptors derive from a man aged 30 to 39 who received the YFV17D yellow fever vaccine. Each CDR3 is given with its conserved first and last residue. Each record gives: J gene, V gene, clone size, D gene, CDR3 DNA, CDR3 protein. D genes are given only for firm matches. Rows may omit the clone size; those that give it use once, few, many or a size class.

J: TRBJ1-1
V: TRBV28
size: many
D: -
DNA: TGTGCCAGCTGCTGGGCAGGGGCGGGCGTCACTGAAGCTTTCTTT
CDR3: CASCWAGAGVTEAFF

J: TRBJ2-3
V: TRBV4-3
size: many
D: -
DNA: TGCGCCAGCAGCCAAGCAGCTTTTGCGGGCTTCGATACAGATACGCAGTATTTT
CDR3: CASSQAAFAGFDTDTQYF

J: TRBJ2-3
V: TRBV5-1
size: many
D: -
DNA: TGCGCCAGCAGCTTGGGACAGAGTAGCACAGATACGCAGTATTTT
CDR3: CASSLGQSSTDTQYF

J: TRBJ2-1
V: TRBV5-1
size: many
D: -
DNA: TGCGCCAGCAGCTATGGATCTAGCTCCTACAATGAGCAGTTCTTC
CDR3: CASSYGSSSYNEQFF

J: TRBJ2-7
V: TRBV7-2
size: many
D: -
DNA: TGTGCCAGCAGCTTAGAACGCGGGAAGTACGAGCAGTACTTC
CDR3: CASSLERGKYEQYF

J: TRBJ2-1
V: TRBV20-1
size: many
D: -
DNA: TGCAGTGCTAGCCTGTCGTGGGTTGAGCAGTTCTTC
CDR3: CSASLSWVEQFF

J: TRBJ2-6
V: TRBV7-2
size: many
D: -
DNA: TGTGCCAGCAGAGGGGATGGCAACGTCCTGACTTTC
CDR3: CASRGDGNVLTF

J: TRBJ1-1
V: TRBV20-1
size: many
D: -
DNA: TGCAGTGCTAGCATCCTCCGGGACCCAAACTTT
CDR3: CSASILRDPNF

J: TRBJ2-7
V: TRBV20-1
size: many
D: TRBD2
DNA: TGCAGTGCTAGTGGGGGGGGAGCGGGAGCCTTAGGCTCCTACGAGCAGTACTTC
CDR3: CSASGGGAGALGSYEQYF

J: TRBJ1-5
V: TRBV7-9
size: many
D: TRBD1
DNA: TGTGCCAGCAGCGCAGGGACAGGGCTTCAGCCCCAGCATTTT
CDR3: CASSAGTGLQPQHF

J: TRBJ2-3
V: TRBV5-1
size: many
D: TRBD2
DNA: TGCGCCAGCAGCTTGGTTGGTTTAGCGGGGTTTTCAGATACGCAGTATTTT
CDR3: CASSLVGLAGFSDTQYF

J: TRBJ2-1
V: TRBV18
size: many
D: -
DNA: TGTGCCAGCTCACCACCGAGGGTCTATAGCGTTAGTGAGCAGTTCTTC
CDR3: CASSPPRVYSVSEQFF

J: TRBJ1-2
V: TRBV12-3/TRBV12-4
size: many
D: -
DNA: TGTGCCAGCAGTTTAATGGGGGTCGGCTACACCTTC
CDR3: CASSLMGVGYTF

J: TRBJ2-2
V: TRBV9
size: -
D: TRBD2
DNA: TGTGCCAGCAGCGTAGGAGCGGCGGGAGGGCTAAGCACCGGGGAGCTGTTTTTT
CDR3: CASSVGAAGGLSTGELFF

J: TRBJ2-7
V: TRBV20-1
size: many
D: -
DNA: TGCAGTGCTAGAGATGAATGGGGGCTGGGCGAGCAGTACTTC
CDR3: CSARDEWGLGEQYF

J: TRBJ2-1
V: TRBV30
size: few
D: -
DNA: TGTGCCTGGAGTGCCCTGAACGGGAGAGGCAATGAGCAGTTCTTC
CDR3: CAWSALNGRGNEQFF

J: TRBJ2-1
V: TRBV20-1
size: many
D: -
DNA: TGCAGTGTGGACGGGCGCAGCTCCTACAATGAGCAGTTCTTC
CDR3: CSVDGRSSYNEQFF

J: TRBJ2-7
V: TRBV28
size: many
D: -
DNA: TGTGCCAGCAGTCCCGGAGGAGAGGGCTCCTACGAGCAGTACTTC
CDR3: CASSPGGEGSYEQYF

J: TRBJ2-1
V: TRBV30
size: few
D: -
DNA: TGTGCCTGGAGTGTACCTGGTAGCGGTTACAATGAGCAGTTCTTC
CDR3: CAWSVPGSGYNEQFF

J: TRBJ2-5
V: TRBV6-1
size: many
D: -
DNA: TGTGCCAGCAGTCCACTAGCCCAAGAGACCCAGTACTTC
CDR3: CASSPLAQETQYF

J: TRBJ2-5
V: TRBV12-3/TRBV12-4
size: many
D: TRBD1
DNA: TGTGCCAGCAGTTTCGGGCAGGGGGTCGGAGAGACCCAGTACTTC
CDR3: CASSFGQGVGETQYF

J: TRBJ2-7
V: TRBV6-5
size: many
D: TRBD1
DNA: TGTGCCAGCAGTTACTCAGACAGGGGGCCCTACGAGCAGTACTTC
CDR3: CASSYSDRGPYEQYF

J: TRBJ2-7
V: TRBV7-2
size: many
D: TRBD2
DNA: TGTGCCAGCAGCTTGGCGGGGGGGTTTAGCTCCTACGAGCAGTACTTC
CDR3: CASSLAGGFSSYEQYF

J: TRBJ2-3
V: TRBV7-9
size: many
D: TRBD2
DNA: TGTGCCAGCAGCTCGAGACTAGCCGCACACACAGATACGCAGTATTTT
CDR3: CASSSRLAAHTDTQYF

J: TRBJ2-3
V: TRBV24-1
size: many
D: -
DNA: TGTGCCACGAGGTCGTGCGACATCGATTACACAGATACGCAGTATTTT
CDR3: CATRSCDIDYTDTQYF

J: TRBJ2-7
V: TRBV20-1
size: -
D: TRBD2
DNA: TGCAGTGCTAGAGATCTACTAGCGGGAAGGGAGCAGTACTTC
CDR3: CSARDLLAGREQYF

J: TRBJ2-3
V: TRBV14
size: many
D: -
DNA: TGTGCCAGCAGCCAAGGATCCAGGTCCGTTACGCAGTATTTT
CDR3: CASSQGSRSVTQYF

J: TRBJ2-6
V: TRBV29-1
size: many
D: -
DNA: TGCAGCGCCACTCAGGGATCTAGCGGGGCCAACGTCCTGACTTTC
CDR3: CSATQGSSGANVLTF

J: TRBJ2-5
V: TRBV5-5
size: many
D: -
DNA: TGTGCCAGCAGCCTGCGAGGACAGCTACAAGAGACCCAGTACTTC
CDR3: CASSLRGQLQETQYF

J: TRBJ2-7
V: TRBV7-2
size: few
D: -
DNA: TGTGCCAGCAGCACCACCGGCGGGACTTACTACGAGCAGTACTTC
CDR3: CASSTTGGTYYEQYF

J: TRBJ1-1
V: TRBV27
size: many
D: -
DNA: TGTGCCAGCAGAAAAAATCAGTTGACGCTTGAAGCTTTCTTT
CDR3: CASRKNQLTLEAFF

J: TRBJ1-6
V: TRBV24-1
size: many
D: -
DNA: TGTGCCCCGTGGGGGGGGCGAGGTTCACCCCTCCACTTT
CDR3: CAPWGGRGSPLHF

J: TRBJ2-7
V: TRBV20-1
size: many
D: TRBD2
DNA: TGCAGTGCTACGCCCAGCGGGAGGGTCCGGGGTCACGAGCAGTACTTC
CDR3: CSATPSGRVRGHEQYF